The 16 T cell receptor beta chains below were found in one sample sequenced in a study of CD8 T cells in ankylosing spondylitis. TCRdb recomputed calls from the 5' RACE reads with MiXCR, one row per CDR3 protein. Among 200,000 to 250,000 distinct CDR3 sequences listed, roughly 10% were seen once. The source material was blood, either unsorted or a sorted T cell fraction (not recorded which). Receptors were obtained from a male donor with ankylosing spondylitis or in good health (not recorded which).

This clonotype was seen repeatedly, ten times or more. This chain connects TRBV6-1 to TRBJ1-1; maybe TRBD1 (5 bases). The CDR3 loop spans 13 amino acids. Germline loops: CDR1 MNHNS, CDR2 SASEGT. The ends were cut back, 8 bases at V and 0 bases at J, with 10 bases in the middle. CDR3 in amino acids: CASVGRLNTEAFF. The CDR3 DNA sequence: TGTGCCAGCGTGGGACGGCTGAACACTGAAGCTTTCTTT.

This clonotype was detected ten times or more. The chain carries TRBV5-1 and TRBJ2-1; 9 bases match TRBD1. CDR1 is SGHRS and CDR2 is YFSETQ in the germline V gene. The CDR3 length is 14 residues. V lost 4 bases and J lost 9; bases outside the gene matches: 8. The CDR3 DNA is TGCGCCAGCAGCCCGGGACAGGGTCGCGGTGAGCAGTTCTTC. It specifies CASSPGQGRGEQFF.

This clonotype appeared a few times. The chain has TRBV5-5 and TRBJ2-5; unclear D gene. The CDR3 has 15 residues. CDR1 and CDR2 from the germline V gene are SGHKS and YYEKEE (reference sequence). V lost 4 bases to trimming and J lost 2 bases, with 15 bases between them. The CDR3: CASSPANRGQETQYF. The CDR3 DNA is TGTGCCAGCAGCCCCGCAAACAGAGGTCAAGAGACCCAGTACTTC.

This clonotype was found many times. The chain couples TRBV5-1 to TRBJ1-3, with no clear D. CDR3 length: 12 residues. The germline gives CDR1 SGHRS, CDR2 YFSETQ. V lost 4 bases and J 8 bases, leaving 10 bases between the germline ends. CDR3 protein: CASSVPTDTIYF. CDR3 in DNA: TGCGCCAGCAGCGTACCGACGGACACCATATATTTT.

In its sample, this clonotype was seen many times. The chain is built from TRBV7-2 and TRBJ2-7, with D tentatively TRBD1 (5 bases). V lost 2 bases, J lost 2 bases, and 16 bases lay in between. The CDR3 has 16 amino acids. CDR1 is SGHTA, CDR2 FQGNSA, per germline. The CDR3 bases are TGTGCCAGCAGCTTATCGGCAGGGTTGGTGCCCTACGAGCAGTACTTC. The encoded protein is CASSLSAGLVPYEQYF.

This clonotype is medium-sized (0.01 to 0.1%) in the sample. This rearrangement joins TRBV5-1 to TRBJ2-1; 8 positions agree with TRBD1. Germline values: CDR1 SGHRS, CDR2 YFSETQ. V was pared by 4 bases and J by 9 bases, with 9 bases of the junction left unmatched. This CDR3 is built from 14 residues. As DNA, the CDR3 is TGCGCCAGCAGCCGGGAGACAGGGGTTTCTGAGCAGTTCTTC. This codes for CASSRETGVSEQFF.

This clonotype was detected only a few times. V gene TRBV5-6 combines with J gene TRBJ1-2; maybe TRBD1 (6 bases). Germline assignment: CDR1 SGHDT and CDR2 YYEEEE. V was trimmed by 2 bases and J by 2 bases, leaving 10 bases between them. The CDR3 totals 14 residues. CDR3 bases: TGTGCCAGCAGCTTCACAGGGTCGAACTATGGCTACACCTTC. It codes for CASSFTGSNYGYTF.

In this sample, this clonotype turned up many times. This chain connects TRBV5-1 to TRBJ2-1, with D possibly matching TRBD1 (6 bases). The V gene lost 0 bases and the J gene lost 4 bases, with 11 bases spanning the gap. The CDR3 loop spans 15 amino acids. Germline CDR1 and CDR2: SGHRS and YFSETQ. CDR3 DNA: TGCGCCAGCAGCTTGGATGGACAGCAGTACAATGAGCAGTTCTTC. Its translation: CASSLDGQQYNEQFF.

This clonotype was seen only a few times. The CDR3 DNA follows: TGTGCCATCAGCACAGGACCCGACAGGAGCTCCTACGAGCAGTACTTC. Translating gives CAISTGPDRSSYEQYF. This chain connects TRBV10-3 to TRBJ2-7; a weak D match, TRBD1 (6 bases). The CDR3 is 16 residues long. CDR1 ENHRY and CDR2 SYGVKD come from the germline V gene. The V gene lost 6 bases and the J gene lost 0 bases, with 18 bases spanning the gap.

This clonotype was counted a few times. This chain uses TRBV7-2 with TRBJ2-6; no definite D call. Trimming pared 5 bases from V and 2 bases from J, leaving 16 bases between. Germline V gene sequence: CDR1 SGHTA, CDR2 FQGNSA. The CDR3 covers 17 residues. In DNA, the CDR3 is TGTGCCAGCAGCCCAGGCGCCTTTTCGGCTGGGGCCAACGTCCTGACTTTC. As protein: CASSPGAFSAGANVLTF.

The chain recombines TRBV5-5 with TRBJ2-3; TRBD2 matches 14 bases. The CDR3 runs to 18 residues. The junction had 3 bases not matched to a gene; V was cut back by 0 bases and J by 0 bases. Germline CDR1 is SGHKS and CDR2 is YYEKEE (reference sequence). The CDR3 DNA reads TGTGCCAGCAGCTTGGCGACTAGCGGGGGGGCGAGCACAGATACGCAGTATTTT. Translating gives CASSLATSGGASTDTQYF.

This clonotype has a count of ten or more. This chain joins TRBV7-2 and TRBJ1-2, with 9 bases that match TRBD1. CDR3 length: 17 amino acids. Looked up from germline, CDR1 is SGHTA and CDR2 is FQGNSA. J was trimmed by 0 bases and V by 2 bases; bases with no gene match: 7. CDR3 nucleotide sequence: TGTGCCAGCAGCTTACCGGTGACAGGGGGGACTAACTATGGCTACACCTTC. As protein: CASSLPVTGGTNYGYTF. Full variable domain (outside the CDR3, taken from reference TRBV7-2 and TRBJ1-2): GAGVSQSPSNKVTEKGKDVELRCDPISGHTALYWYRQSLGQGLEFLIYFQGNSAPDKSGLPSDRFSAERTGGSVSTLTIQRTQQEDSAVYLCASSLPVTGGTNYGYTFGSGTRLTVV.

This clonotype was observed at least ten times. V gene TRBV7-2 combines with J gene TRBJ1-2; D is perhaps TRBD1 (5 bases). V shed 1 base and J shed 3 bases, with 12 bases lying between them. The CDR3 extends over 15 amino acids. In germline, CDR1 is SGHTA, CDR2 FQGNSA. CDR3 sequence reads: CASSLEARGDYGYTF. In DNA form, the CDR3 reads TGTGCCAGCAGCTTAGAGGCCCGGGGGGACTATGGCTACACCTTC.

This clonotype has ten or more counts. The rearrangement joins TRBV5-1 to TRBJ2-2, with TRBD2 matching over 8 bases. Germline lookup yields CDR1 SGHRS and CDR2 YFSETQ. The CDR3 contains 15 residues. Unmatched junction bases numbered 1, after V lost 3 bases and J lost 0 bases. The CDR3 DNA reads as TGCGCCAGCAGCTATAGCGGGGCGAACACCGGGGAGCTGTTTTTT. Residues: CASSYSGANTGELFF.

V and J are TRBV7-2 and TRBJ1-5; D gene ambiguous. Germline loops: CDR1 SGHTA, CDR2 FQGNSA. Trimming shortened V by 3 bases and J by 1 base, and 10 bases separated the two germline ends. CDR3 length: 15 amino acids. As DNA, the CDR3 is TGTGCCAGCAGCTTGGACGCAAGGAGCAATCAGCCCCAGCATTTT. It is translated as CASSLDARSNQPQHF.

This clonotype was counted between two and nine times. The chain couples TRBV20-1 to TRBJ1-6; D is unclear. The CDR3 is 11 amino acids. Germline CDR1 is DFQATT and CDR2 is SNEGSKA (reference sequence). V lost 2 bases, J lost 13 bases, and 9 bases lay in between. The DNA for the CDR3 is TGCAGTGCTAGATCGGGGTCGCCCCTCCACTTT. This translates into CSARSGSPLHF.